This T cell receptor beta chain was captured by sequencing in a study of monozygotic twins with inflammatory bowel disease. Whole-study results and caveats: Patient-to-patient differences in immunosuppressive treatment may have added variability to the repertoires.

Germline assignment: CDR1 SGHDT and CDR2 YYEEEE. The CDR3 is 17 amino acids. Of note for this clonotype: The antigen remains undetermined.

Using eight separate reactions per sample, the authors generated cDNA. UMIs were attached via template switching, each with a 6-nucleotide sample barcode. TCRdb reanalyzed the 5' RACE reads, giving one entry per CDR3 protein sequence and no DNA. This table lists 140,000 to 150,000 distinct CDR3 sequences. The authors drew over 2 ml of blood from each donor. Sequencing input: blood. This clonotype originated in a human donor with ulcerative colitis or Crohn's disease, or a healthy co-twin of an affected twin (not recorded which). The gene calls are TRBV5-6 and TRBJ2-3; the TRBD2 assignment by TCRdb is unverifiable without DNA. CDR3 amino acids: CASSLGLAGEGTDTQYF. Supplemented by reference TRBV5-6 and TRBJ2-3, the full variable domain reads DAGVTQSPTHLIKTRGQQVTLRCSPKSGHDTVSWYQQALGQGPQFIFQYYEEEERQRGNFPDRFSGHQFPNYSSELNVNALLLGDSALYLCASSLGLAGEGTDTQYFGPGTRLTVL.